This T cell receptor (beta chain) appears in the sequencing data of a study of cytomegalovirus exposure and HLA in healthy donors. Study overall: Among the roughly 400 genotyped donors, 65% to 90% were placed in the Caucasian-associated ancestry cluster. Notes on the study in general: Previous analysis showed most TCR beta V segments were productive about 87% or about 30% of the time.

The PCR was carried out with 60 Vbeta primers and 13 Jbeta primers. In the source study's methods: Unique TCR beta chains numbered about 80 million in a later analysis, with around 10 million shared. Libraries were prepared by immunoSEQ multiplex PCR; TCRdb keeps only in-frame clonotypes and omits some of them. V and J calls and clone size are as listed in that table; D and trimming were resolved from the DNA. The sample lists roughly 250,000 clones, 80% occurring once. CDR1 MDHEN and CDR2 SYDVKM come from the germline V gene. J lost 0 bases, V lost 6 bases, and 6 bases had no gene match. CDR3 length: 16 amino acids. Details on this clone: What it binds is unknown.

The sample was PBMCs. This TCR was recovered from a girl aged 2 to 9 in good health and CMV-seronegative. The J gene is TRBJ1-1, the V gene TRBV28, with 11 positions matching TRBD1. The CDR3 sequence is CASSPDRGLMNTEAFF. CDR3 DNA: TGTGCCAGCAGCCCGGACAGGGGGCTAATGAACACTGAAGCTTTCTTT.